The rows below give T cell receptor beta chains drawn from one sample of a study of graft-versus-host responses after intestinal transplantation. No antigen is known for these receptors. Repertoires were generated with immunoSEQ multiplex PCR, while TCRdb's copy carries only in-frame clones and drops some. The table lists about 110,000 clones, 90% to 95% of them singletons. The sequencing here drew on unstimulated CD8+ T cells sorted from spleen or lymph node cells, taken before transplant. The origin of the receptors is a human donor who was the organ donor for an intestinal transplant. Each CDR3 is given with its conserved first and last residue. The D gene is left open where the match is weak. Not all rows give a size; the values are once, few, many and, for expanded clones, a class.

- TRBJ1-3 TRBV7-2 - CASSQGKEARNTIYF TGTGCCAGCAGCCAAGGGAAGGAAGCGAGAAACACCATATATTTT
- TRBJ2-3 TRBV9 - CASSAPVNTDTQYF TGTGCCAGCAGCGCCCCAGTCAACACAGATACGCAGTATTTT
- TRBJ2-1 TRBV7-6 - CASSEWASLLSNEQFF TGTGCCAGCAGCGAGTGGGCTAGCCTCCTTTCCAATGAGCAGTTCTTC
- TRBJ1-3 TRBV28 - CASSLRPFPGTGNTIYF TGTGCCAGCAGTCTCCGGCCTTTCCCCGGGACTGGAAACACCATATATTTT
- TRBJ2-3 TRBV28 TRBD2 CASSLAGVADTQYF TGTGCCAGCAGTTTAGCGGGAGTAGCGGATACGCAGTATTTT
- TRBJ2-2 TRBV7-9 - CASSPANTGELFF TGTGCCAGCAGCCCAGCAAACACCGGGGAGCTGTTTTTT
- TRBJ2-1 TRBV7-6 - CASSLFETRNEQFF TGTGCCAGCAGCTTATTTGAGACCCGAAATGAGCAGTTCTTC
- TRBJ1-2 TRBV7-8 TRBD1 CASSLGTGTFYYTF TGTGCCAGCAGTCTTGGGACAGGGACCTTCTACTACACCTTC
- TRBJ2-7 TRBV14 - CASSLGPSYEQYF TGTGCCAGCAGCCTAGGACCCTCCTACGAGCAGTACTTC
- TRBJ2-2 TRBV19 - CASSTAPPLARFTGELFF TGTGCCAGTAGTACCGCCCCCCCCCTAGCGCGTTTCACCGGGGAGCTGTTTTTT
- TRBJ2-1 TRBV6-5 - CASSYSGPSYNEQFF TGTGCCAGCAGTTACTCAGGGCCATCCTACAATGAGCAGTTCTTC
few TRBJ2-7 TRBV5-6 - CASSSGDYYEQYF TGTGCCAGCAGCTCCGGAGATTACTACGAGCAGTACTTC
- TRBJ1-5 TRBV4-3 - CASSQDRGNQPQHF TGCGCCAGCAGCCAAGATCGGGGGAATCAGCCCCAGCATTTT
- TRBJ1-2 TRBV7-2 TRBD1 CASSPTMLTGKTYRGYTF TGTGCCAGCAGCCCTACAATGTTGACAGGGAAGACCTATCGAGGCTACACCTTC
- TRBJ2-7 TRBV4-2 TRBD1 CASSQKAGGYSYEQYF TGTGCCAGCAGCCAAAAGGCAGGGGGCTACTCCTACGAGCAGTACTTC
- TRBJ2-4 TRBV27 - CASSLGGAKNIQYF TGTGCCAGCAGTTTAGGGGGCGCCAAAAACATTCAGTACTTC
once TRBJ2-7 TRBV5-6 - CASSLAGGGYYEQYF TGTGCCAGCAGCTTGGCCGGCGGCGGCTACTACGAGCAGTACTTC
- TRBJ2-7 TRBV7-2 - CASSLDVGGREQYF TGTGCCAGCAGCTTAGATGTCGGGGGGCGCGAGCAGTACTTC
once TRBJ2-1 TRBV4-1 - CASSLGGGYNEQFF TGCGCCAGCAGCCTAGGGGGGGGCTACAATGAGCAGTTCTTC
few TRBJ1-1 TRBV19 - CASTYNTEAFF TGTGCCAGTACCTACAACACTGAAGCTTTCTTT
once TRBJ2-3 TRBV7-3 - CASSLGERITDTQYF TGTGCCAGCAGCTTAGGAGAGCGCATCACAGATACGCAGTATTTT
- TRBJ2-7 TRBV6-5 - CASSYSAPGYEQYF TGTGCCAGCAGTTACAGCGCCCCGGGCTACGAGCAGTACTTC
- TRBJ1-4 TRBV19 - CASSTTRVFNEKLFF TGTGCCAGTAGTACGACCCGGGTCTTTAATGAAAAACTGTTTTTT
- TRBJ2-7 TRBV5-1 TRBD2 CASSLGLAGTKYF TGCGCCAGCAGCTTGGGGCTAGCGGGGACCAAATACTTC
- TRBJ2-3 TRBV27 TRBD1 CASSPTGQGRDTQYF TGTGCCAGCAGCCCTACGGGACAGGGCAGAGATACGCAGTATTTT
once TRBJ2-5 TRBV28 TRBD2 CASSFTETSGGPETQYF TGTGCCAGCAGTTTTACCGAGACTAGCGGAGGGCCTGAGACCCAGTACTTC
- TRBJ1-2 TRBV11-2 - CASSEDPRGAEGYTF TGTGCCAGCAGCGAGGACCCTCGGGGGGCTGAGGGCTACACCTTC
- TRBJ2-1 TRBV4-1 TRBD2 CASSQVASGYNEQFF TGCGCCAGCAGCCAAGTTGCTAGCGGATACAATGAGCAGTTCTTC
- TRBJ2-7 TRBV5-4 - CASSLTYEQYF TGTGCCAGCAGCTTAACCTACGAGCAGTACTTC
- TRBJ2-7 TRBV28 - CASSWSHEQYF TGTGCCAGCAGTTGGTCCCACGAGCAGTACTTC
- TRBJ2-7 TRBV9 - CASSRGPGLREQYF TGTGCCAGCAGCCGGGGGCCTGGTTTGCGGGAGCAGTACTTC
- TRBJ2-7 TRBV27 TRBD2 CASSLWGTSGSGSSYEQYF TGTGCCAGCAGTTTATGGGGGACTAGCGGGAGTGGGAGCTCCTACGAGCAGTACTTC